Presented here are 8 T cell receptor beta chains from one specimen sequenced in a study of human T cells and chemical hapten exposure. Sample time point: patch test 1, 2 weeks after DPC sensitization. As to treatment: therapeutic diphenylcyclopropenone sensitization with weekly scalp DPC. TCRdb fed the RACE reads into MiXCR, producing one record per CDR3 protein. Among tens of thousands of distinct CDR3 sequences listed, more than 8% were seen once. The sequences come from whole blood, collected in connection with sensitization to the hapten diphenylcyclopropenone (DPC). These receptors were obtained from a woman aged 40 to 50 with alopecia areata. Some clones in this sample may be carry-over from other donors' samples.

The chain carries TRBV7-6 and TRBJ2-2; tentative D call: TRBD1 (5 bases). Trimming took 3 bases from V and 1 from J, leaving 9 bases between them. The CDR3 is 15 residues long. The V gene's germline CDR1 is SGHVS and CDR2 FNYEAQ. CDR3 nucleotide sequence: TGTGCCAGCAGCTTTGGCAGGGTGAACACCGGGGAGCTGTTTTTT. Translation gives CASSFGRVNTGELFF. Supplemented by reference TRBV7-6 and TRBJ2-2, the full variable domain reads GAGVSQSPRYKVTKRGQDVALRCDPISGHVSLYWYRQALGQGPEFLTYFNYEAQQDKSGLPNDRFSAERPEGSISTLTIQRTEQRDSAMYRCASSFGRVNTGELFFGEGSRLTVL.

At least ten counts were recorded for this clonotype. The chain has TRBV18 and TRBJ1-1, with 8 bases that match TRBD1. V was pared by 2 bases and J by 1 base, with 3 bases of the junction left unmatched. Germline CDR1 reads KGHSH; CDR2 reads LQKENI. The CDR3 totals 15 residues. The CDR3 DNA sequence: TGTGCCAGCTCACCAGATCAGGGGGCGAACACTGAAGCTTTCTTT. Translating gives CASSPDQGANTEAFF. Full variable domain (remainder filled in from reference TRBV18 and TRBJ1-1): NAGVMQNPRHLVRRRGQEARLRCSPMKGHSHVYWYRQLPEEGLKFMVYLQKENIIDESGMPKERFSAEFPKEGPSILRIQQVVRGDSAAYFCASSPDQGANTEAFFGQGTRLTVV.

This clonotype was seen at least ten times. The chain uses TRBV7-9 and TRBJ1-2; no firm D call. CDR1 is SEHNR, CDR2 FQNEAQ, per germline (reference sequence). The CDR3 is 14 residues long. V was shortened by 6 bases and J by 1 base, with 12 bases between the two germline ends. The CDR3 sequence is CASRPNSHNYGYTF. CDR3 bases: TGTGCCAGCAGACCCAACTCCCATAACTATGGCTACACCTTC.

This clonotype came up many times. V usage is TRBV18 and J usage is TRBJ1-6; D is ambiguous. This CDR3 spans 14 amino acids. Germline lookup yields CDR1 KGHSH and CDR2 LQKENI. The V and J ends lost 3 bases and 7 bases respectively, with 10 bases between them. CDR3 nucleotide sequence: TGTGCCAGCTCACCGCAGGCAAGCAATTCACCCCTCCACTTT. It is translated as CASSPQASNSPLHF.

This clonotype came up many times. The chain joins TRBV30 to TRBJ2-3, with D possibly called TRBD1 or TRBD2 (5 bases each). Germline V CDR1 and CDR2: GTSNPN, SVGIG (reference sequence). The ends were cut back, 3 bases at V and 2 bases at J, with 15 bases in the middle. The CDR3 covers 15 residues. The CDR3 DNA sequence: TGTGCCTGGAGAAGGGGAGTACAAGTCACAGATACGCAGTATTTT. Its translation: CAWRRGVQVTDTQYF. Full variable domain (rest looked up from reference TRBV30 and TRBJ2-3): SQTIHQWPATLVQPVGSPLSLECTVEGTSNPNLYWYRQAAGRGLQLLFYSVGIGQISSEVPQNLSASRPQDRQFILSSKKLLLSDSGFYLCAWRRGVQVTDTQYFGPGTRLTVL.

V usage is TRBV18 and J usage is TRBJ1-3; no firm D call. The V and J ends lost 2 bases and 0 bases respectively, with 8 bases between them. Germline values: CDR1 KGHSH, CDR2 LQKENI. CDR3 size: 15 residues. CDR3: CASSPDQSSGNTIYF. The CDR3 nucleotides read TGTGCCAGCTCACCAGACCAGAGCTCTGGAAACACCATATATTTT.

This clonotype was counted many times. CDR3 coding DNA: TGTGCCAGCAGCCGCACCGTAGGGGGACGGATCTATGGCTACACCTTC. Translating gives CASSRTVGGRIYGYTF. V and J are TRBV4-2 and TRBJ1-2; maybe TRBD1 (6 bases). The V end lost 4 bases, the J end lost 4 bases, and 19 bases lay between the germline ends. Germline V gives CDR1 LGHNA, CDR2 YNFKEQ. The length of the CDR3 is 16 residues.

The chain links TRBV20-1 to TRBJ2-1; TRBD2 matches at 9 bases. The CDR3 has 15 residues. From germline, CDR1 is DFQATT and CDR2 SNEGSKA (reference sequence). The ends lost 5 bases at V and 7 bases at J; junction bases unmatched: 12. CDR3 nucleotide sequence: TGCAGTGCTCCCCCCGGGCGGGGGGGCCCGAATGAGCAGTTCTTC. Its translation is CSAPPGRGGPNEQFF.